The 23 T cell receptor beta chains below were found in one sample sequenced in a study of T cell responses to AZD1222 COVID-19 vaccine. Repertoires were generated with immunoSEQ multiplex PCR, while TCRdb's copy carries only in-frame clones and drops some. The sample yields approximately 130,000 clones, 90% seen once. The sequencing here drew on peripheral blood, taken on day 0 of AZD1222 vaccination. All receptors derive from an adult in good health.

The chain couples TRBV5-1 to TRBJ1-2; D is perhaps TRBD1 (5 bases). The CDR3 extends over 15 amino acids. Looked up from germline, CDR1 is SGHRS and CDR2 is YFSETQ. V was shortened by 0 bases and J by 7 bases, with 16 bases between the two germline ends. DNA of the CDR3: TGCGCCAGCAGCTTGGCAGGACGGGGCAGAAGTGGCTACACCTTC. Its translation is CASSLAGRGRSGYTF.

This chain joins TRBV29-1 and TRBJ2-1; 7 bases map to TRBD2. Germline assignment: CDR1 SQVTM and CDR2 ANQGSEA. The CDR3 extends over 12 amino acids. V gave up 1 base and J gave up 9 bases; unmatched junction bases: 3. Here the CDR3 DNA reads TGCAGCGTTGAAGGTGGGGGGGTTGAGCAGTTCTTC. Residues: CSVEGGGVEQFF.

The chain couples TRBV6-4 to TRBJ2-7; 11 bases agree with TRBD2. CDR1 is MRHNA and CDR2 is SNTAGT in the germline V gene. V gave up 2 bases and J gave up 2 bases; unmatched junction bases: 2. This CDR3 has 15 residues. CDR3 region: CASSDPSGRTYEQYF. The CDR3 DNA follows: TGTGCCAGCAGTGACCCTAGCGGGAGGACCTACGAGCAGTACTTC.

J is TRBJ2-1 and V is TRBV5-1; 11 bases fit TRBD2. From germline, CDR1 is SGHRS and CDR2 YFSETQ. Losses at the gene ends were 3 bases for V and 6 bases for J; bases not matched to a gene: 2. The length of the CDR3 is 14 residues. The DNA for the CDR3 is TGCGCCAGCAGCTCGGGACTAGCGGCCAATGAGCAGTTCTTC. Amino acid sequence: CASSSGLAANEQFF.

J is TRBJ2-5 and V is TRBV12-5; D is possibly TRBD1 or TRBD2 (5 bases each). This CDR3 has 16 residues. Germline CDR1 LGHNT, CDR2 FRNRAP. Trimming took 0 bases from V and 2 from J, leaving 13 bases between them. CDR3 loop: CASGLVAGGTQETQYF. In DNA form, the CDR3 reads TGTGCTAGTGGTTTGGTAGCTGGGGGTACTCAAGAGACCCAGTACTTC. Together with reference TRBV12-5 and TRBJ2-5, the CDR3 gives the full variable domain: DARVTQTPRHKVTEMGQEVTMRCQPILGHNTVFWYRQTMMQGLELLAYFRNRAPLDDSGMPKDRFSAEMPDATLATLKIQPSEPRDSAVYFCASGLVAGGTQETQYFGPGTRLLVL.

This CDR3 reads CASSMTGPGELFF. The CDR3, as DNA: TGTGCCAGTAGTATGACAGGTCCCGGGGAGCTGTTTTTT. The V call is TRBV19, the J call TRBJ2-2; possibly TRBD1 for D (6 bases). Per germline, CDR1 LNHDA and CDR2 SQIVND (reference sequence). The CDR3 runs to 13 residues. Trimming took 3 bases from V and 6 from J, leaving 8 bases between them. Full variable domain (outside the CDR3, taken from reference TRBV19 and TRBJ2-2): DGGITQSPKYLFRKEGQNVTLSCEQNLNHDAMYWYRQDPGQGLRLIYYSQIVNDFQKGDIAEGYSVSREKKESFPLTVTSAQKNPTAFYLCASSMTGPGELFFGEGSRLTVL.

V gene TRBV4-1 combines with J gene TRBJ1-1, with no clear D. The CDR3 length is 11 residues. Germline values: CDR1 MGHRA, CDR2 YSYEKL. V was shortened by 4 bases and J by 5 bases, with 5 bases between the two germline ends. The CDR3 loop reads CASSRDTEAFF. The CDR3 DNA reads TGCGCCAGCAGCCGAGATACTGAAGCTTTCTTT.

This rearrangement joins TRBV7-7 to TRBJ1-5; no reliable D call. Deletions cut 5 bases from V and 7 bases from J, with 12 bases between. Looked up from germline, CDR1 is SSHAT and CDR2 is FNYEAQ (reference sequence). This CDR3 region has 13 residues. The CDR3 DNA reads as TGTGCCAGCAGCCTCGGCGGCGGCCAGCCCCAGCATTTT. It yields the protein CASSLGGGQPQHF.

This chain connects TRBV9 to TRBJ1-2; 9 positions match TRBD1. Trimming cost V 3 bases and J 4 bases; bases outside gene matches: 1. Per the germline V gene, CDR1 is SGDLS and CDR2 is YYNGEE. The CDR3 covers 13 residues. CDR3 sequence: CASSATGGYGYTF. DNA for the CDR3: TGTGCCAGCAGCGCGACAGGGGGCTATGGCTACACCTTC.

V and J are TRBV7-6 and TRBJ2-7; D not resolved. This CDR3 has 16 residues. Germline CDR1 is SGHVS and CDR2 is FNYEAQ. V lost 1 base and J 2 bases, leaving 15 bases between the germline ends. CDR3 nucleotides: TGTGCCAGCAGCTTAGAGTATCCCACGGCGACCTACGAGCAGTACTTC. Its translation: CASSLEYPTATYEQYF. The full variable domain, in which reference TRBV7-6 and TRBJ2-7 provide the parts outside the CDR3, is GAGVSQSPRYKVTKRGQDVALRCDPISGHVSLYWYRQALGQGPEFLTYFNYEAQQDKSGLPNDRFSAERPEGSISTLTIQRTEQRDSAMYRCASSLEYPTATYEQYFGPGTRLTVT.

The chain recombines TRBV11-1 with TRBJ2-5; D might be TRBD2 (5 bases). V lost 5 bases, J lost 0 bases, and 13 bases lay in between. Germline CDR1 reads SGHAT; CDR2 reads FQDESV (reference sequence). CDR3 size: 15 residues. In DNA, the CDR3 is TGTGCCAGCAGCGTCATAAGAGGGTACCAAGAGACCCAGTACTTC. This translates into CASSVIRGYQETQYF.

The chain joins TRBV7-3 to TRBJ2-3, with 8 positions matching TRBD2. CDR3 length: 15 residues. The V gene end was trimmed by 0 bases and the J gene end by 6 bases; junction bases not matched to a gene: 5. CDR1 and CDR2 from the germline V gene are SGHTA and FQGTGA. The CDR3 here is CASSLTRGGRDTQYF. CDR3 sequence (DNA): TGTGCCAGCAGCTTAACACGGGGGGGCCGCGATACGCAGTATTTT.

In this sample, this clone turned up once. CDR3 region: CASSIGVASPLHF. The CDR3 region has the DNA TGTGCCAGTAGTATCGGAGTAGCGTCACCCCTCCACTTT. The rearrangement uses TRBV19 and TRBJ1-6, with D unclear. V lost 3 bases to trimming and J lost 10 bases, with 10 bases between them. Germline V gene sequence: CDR1 LNHDA, CDR2 SQIVND (reference sequence). The CDR3 is 13 amino acids.

V usage is TRBV14 and J usage is TRBJ1-1; weak D call: TRBD1 (6 bases). Trimming shortened V by 0 bases and J by 4 bases, and 12 bases separated the two germline ends. CDR1 SGHDN and CDR2 FVKESK come from the germline V gene. The CDR3 totals 15 residues. The chain's CDR3 is CASSQDNTGLTEAFF. The CDR3 DNA reads TGTGCCAGCAGCCAAGATAACACAGGGCTCACTGAAGCTTTCTTT.

The V and J genes are TRBV7-2 and TRBJ1-2; no firm D call. CDR1 is SGHTA and CDR2 is FQGNSA in the germline V gene. This CDR3 is built from 15 residues. Trimming took off 1 base at V and 2 bases at J, with 11 bases between the two ends. The CDR3 DNA is TGTGCCAGCAGCTTAGATAGGCAGGCAAACTATGGCTACACCTTC. It codes for CASSLDRQANYGYTF.

This clone came up a few times. The chain uses TRBV18 and TRBJ1-2; D may be TRBD1 (6 bases). This CDR3 contains 13 residues. Germline V gene lookup returns CDR1 KGHSH and CDR2 LQKENI. Trimming took off 3 bases at V and 3 bases at J, with 8 bases between the two ends. Written as DNA, the CDR3 is TGTGCCAGCTCACCGGACAGCGACTATGGCTACACCTTC. Its protein product is CASSPDSDYGYTF.

The V call is TRBV11-1, the J call TRBJ1-2; D remains unclear. CDR3 length equals 16 residues. Trimming pared 5 bases from V and 4 bases from J, leaving 20 bases between. CDR1 SGHAT and CDR2 FQDESV come from the germline V gene (reference sequence). CDR3 region: CASSPNPDLPVYGYTF. The CDR3 DNA reads as TGTGCCAGCAGCCCTAACCCGGATCTGCCCGTCTATGGCTACACCTTC.

The chain employs TRBV7-2 and TRBJ2-1; 7 positions match TRBD2. Germline-derived CDR1 and CDR2 are SGHTA and FQGNSA. Trimming cost V 2 bases and J 8 bases; bases outside gene matches: 6. This CDR3 has 14 residues. In DNA, the CDR3 is TGTGCCAGCAGCTTATCGCGGGAGTGGGATGAGCAGTTCTTC. Translating gives CASSLSREWDEQFF.

In DNA form, the CDR3 reads TGCGCCAGCAGCCAAGGCCGGGGACTAGCGCTAAACAATGAGCAGTTCTTC. This translates into CASSQGRGLALNNEQFF. The chain links TRBV4-3 to TRBJ2-1; 10 nucleotides align to TRBD2. Germline values: CDR1 LGHNA, CDR2 YSLEER. V was clipped by 1 base and J by 5 bases; unmatched bases: 8. CDR3 size: 17 residues.

The chain combines TRBV4-2 with TRBJ2-5; 8 positions match TRBD2. Per the germline V gene, CDR1 is LGHNA and CDR2 is YNFKEQ. This CDR3 comprises 16 residues. V lost 0 bases to trimming and J lost 6 bases; unmatched junction nucleotides: 9. The CDR3 DNA is TGTGCCAGCAGCCAAGATACCCAGCGGGGGCCTCAGACCCAGTACTTC. As protein: CASSQDTQRGPQTQYF.

The chain carries TRBV28 and TRBJ2-7; the D gene could be TRBD1 or TRBD2 (5 bases each). CDR1 and CDR2 (germline): MDHEN, SYDVKM. The V end was cut by 6 bases, the J end by 3 bases, with 12 bases between. This CDR3 region has 13 residues. CDR3 loop: CASSGTPVYEQYF. The CDR3 DNA reads as TGTGCCAGCAGCGGGACGCCAGTCTACGAGCAGTACTTC.

This chain joins TRBV6-5 and TRBJ1-2; D not certain. Trimming cost V 2 bases and J 7 bases, with 11 bases left between them. The germline V gene encodes CDR1 MNHEY and CDR2 SVGAGI. This CDR3 is built from 13 residues. DNA for the CDR3: TGTGCCAGCAGTTACGAGGCTTTGGGTGGCTACACCTTC. This translates into CASSYEALGGYTF.

The gene calls are TRBV25-1 and TRBJ1-4; D gene unclear. Trimming took 4 bases from V and 7 from J, leaving 13 bases between them. The CDR3 covers 14 residues. The V gene's germline CDR1 is MGHDK and CDR2 SYGVNS. The CDR3 nucleotides read TGTGCCAGCAGTGCGTCCACCCGGGGTGAAAAACTGTTTTTT. Its translation is CASSASTRGEKLFF.